The 26 T cell receptor beta chains below were found in one sample sequenced in a study of early T cells in non-severe SARS-CoV-2 infection. TCRdb used MiXCR to reprocess the 5' RACE reads, holding one entry per CDR3 protein. The table shows some 57,000 distinct CDR3 sequences, with approximately 8.4% occurring only once. Sequenced: whole blood. The source is an adult who was a healthcare worker with PCR-confirmed SARS-CoV-2 infection or an uninfected control (not recorded which).

V is TRBV7-8 and J is TRBJ2-2; D gene unclear. This CDR3 region has 15 residues. Germline V CDR1 and CDR2: SGHVS, FQNEAQ. V was clipped by 1 base and J by 2 bases, with 8 bases between them. DNA for the CDR3: TGTGCCAGCAGCTTAGGATATAGAAACACCGGGGAGCTGTTTTTT. It yields the protein CASSLGYRNTGELFF.

The chain joins TRBV20-1 to TRBJ1-2, with a tentative D call TRBD1 (5 bases). The CDR3 extends over 15 amino acids. V was clipped by 3 bases and J by 0 bases, with 14 bases between them. The V gene's germline CDR1 is DFQATT and CDR2 SNEGSKA (reference sequence). CDR3 protein: CSASRDGAANYGYTF. Written as DNA, the CDR3 is TGCAGTGCTAGTCGCGATGGGGCGGCTAACTATGGCTACACCTTC.

This clonotype was counted at least ten times. V gene TRBV4-2 combines with J gene TRBJ2-5; D remains unclear. The V gene's germline CDR1 is LGHNA and CDR2 YNFKEQ. The CDR3 is 13 residues long. The ends were cut back, 0 bases at V and 4 bases at J, with 6 bases in the middle. CDR3 in amino acids: CASSQESAETQYF. CDR3 nucleotides: TGTGCCAGCAGCCAAGAATCCGCAGAGACCCAGTACTTC.

V and J are TRBV28 and TRBJ1-5; D is unresolved. Trimming took off 6 bases at V and 7 bases at J, with 13 bases between the two ends. The germline gives CDR1 MDHEN, CDR2 SYDVKM. The length of the CDR3 is 13 residues. CDR3 sequence: CASSSLGEQPQHF. In nucleotides, the CDR3 is TGTGCCAGCAGCTCACTTGGGGAACAGCCCCAGCATTTT.

The V and J genes are TRBV7-9 and TRBJ1-6; 10 nucleotides agree with TRBD1. In germline, CDR1 is SEHNR, CDR2 FQNEAQ (reference sequence). The CDR3 is 14 amino acids. After removal of 5 bases from V and 10 bases from J, the junction contained 5 bases not matched to a gene. The CDR3 DNA is TGTGCCAGCAGCGGGACAGGGGAACGGTCACCCCTCCACTTT. As protein: CASSGTGERSPLHF.

Regarding this clonotype: A much larger clone sits a single nucleotide away, making a read error possible. This chain links TRBV19 with TRBJ2-1; 13 nucleotides align to TRBD2. Germline loops: CDR1 LNHDA, CDR2 SQIVND (reference sequence). The CDR3 contains 15 residues. J gave up 12 bases and V 9 bases, and 14 bases lay outside the gene matches. The CDR3 region has the DNA TGTGCCAGCCGTTTAGGGACTAGCGGGGTTGGTGTGCAGTTCTTC. Protein product: CASRLGTSGVGVQFF.

The chain couples TRBV20-1 to TRBJ2-2; D is perhaps TRBD2 (5 bases). Trimming took off 6 bases at V and 2 bases at J, with 10 bases between the two ends. Per germline, CDR1 DFQATT and CDR2 SNEGSKA (reference sequence). This CDR3 contains 13 residues. This CDR3 is CSATGINTGELFF. Here the CDR3 DNA reads TGCAGTGCCACCGGGATTAACACCGGGGAGCTGTTTTTT.

This clonotype was found many times. V is TRBV12-3 or TRBV12-4 and J is TRBJ2-3; 13 nucleotides line up with TRBD2. V lost 5 bases and J lost 6; bases outside the gene matches: 8. CDR3 size: 16 residues. Written as DNA, the CDR3 is TGTGCCAGCAGTCAAACTAGCGGGAGGGCCTGGGATACGCAGTATTTT. This gives the protein CASSQTSGRAWDTQYF.

This clonotype was detected a few times. V gene TRBV3-1 combines with J gene TRBJ2-5; D may be TRBD2 (5 bases). The V end lost 6 bases, the J end lost 3 bases, and 11 bases lay between the germline ends. This CDR3 comprises 13 residues. The germline CDR1 and CDR2 sequences are LGHDT and YNNKEL (reference sequence). CDR3 residues: CASRHSGKETQYF. The CDR3 DNA sequence: TGTGCCAGCAGACATTCCGGGAAAGAGACCCAGTACTTC.

The chain uses TRBV15 and TRBJ2-7; weak D call: TRBD2 (6 bases). The germline gives CDR1 LNHNV, CDR2 YYDKDF (reference sequence). V gave up 1 base and J gave up 2 bases, with 12 bases separating them. This CDR3 is 15 amino acids long. CDR3 coding DNA: TGTGCCACCAGCAGAGGAGGGACTCAAGCCTACGAGCAGTACTTC. It encodes CATSRGGTQAYEQYF. The complete variable domain, with remaining parts taken from reference TRBV15 and TRBJ2-7, reads DAMVIQNPRYQVTQFGKPVTLSCSQTLNHNVMYWYQQKSSQAPKLLFHYYDKDFNNEADTPDNFQSRRPNTSFCFLDIRSPGLGDTAMYLCATSRGGTQAYEQYFGPGTRLTVT.

This clonotype was counted at least ten times. The chain links TRBV19 to TRBJ1-5; D not certain. Per the germline V gene, CDR1 is LNHDA and CDR2 is SQIVND (reference sequence). The CDR3 has 14 residues. Deletions cut 4 bases from V and 7 bases from J, with 14 bases between. As DNA, the CDR3 is TGTGCCAGTAGTACGCTCCCAACGCAGCAGCCCCAGCATTTT. It encodes CASSTLPTQQPQHF. Supplemented by reference TRBV19 and TRBJ1-5, the full variable domain reads DGGITQSPKYLFRKEGQNVTLSCEQNLNHDAMYWYRQDPGQGLRLIYYSQIVNDFQKGDIAEGYSVSREKKESFPLTVTSAQKNPTAFYLCASSTLPTQQPQHFGDGTRLSIL.

The table lists this clonotype with many counts. The rearrangement uses TRBV27 and TRBJ2-5; 12 positions match TRBD1. The CDR3 is made up of 15 amino acids. Unmatched junction bases numbered 4, after V lost 4 bases and J lost 4 bases. Germline CDR1 is MNHEY and CDR2 is SMNVEV (reference sequence). The CDR3: CASSSGTGGVETQYF. The CDR3 DNA sequence: TGTGCCAGCAGTTCCGGGACAGGGGGCGTAGAGACCCAGTACTTC.

The table lists this clonotype with a few counts. The chain recombines TRBV5-6 with TRBJ1-2, with D unclear. The CDR3 totals 11 residues. The germline V and J ends were trimmed by 2 bases and 4 bases, with 3 bases remaining between them. Germline V gene sequence: CDR1 SGHDT, CDR2 YYEEEE. The CDR3 loop is CASSLGYGYTF. The CDR3 nucleotides are TGTGCCAGCAGCTTAGGCTATGGCTACACCTTC.

This chain links TRBV12-3 or TRBV12-4 with TRBJ1-4; 10 nucleotides agree with TRBD1. J lost 3 bases, V lost 2 bases, and 9 bases had no gene match. This CDR3 region has 18 residues. CDR3 in amino acids: CASSLSRDRGGPNEKLFF. The DNA for the CDR3 is TGTGCCAGCAGTTTATCTAGGGACAGGGGCGGGCCTAATGAAAAACTGTTTTTT.

The chain combines TRBV20-1 with TRBJ2-3; TRBD2 agrees at 13 bases. Per germline, CDR1 DFQATT and CDR2 SNEGSKA (reference sequence). This CDR3 is 17 amino acids long. Trimming at V came to 4 bases and at J to 3 bases, leaving 10 bases not matched to a gene. CDR3 residues: CSATTGLAGSVTDTQYF. The CDR3 bases are TGCAGTGCTACCACGGGACTAGCGGGATCGGTGACAGATACGCAGTATTTT.

About this clonotype itself: At one boundary the junction diverges from the germline segment, which might be a read error. The CDR3 coding sequence is TGCGCCAGCAGCTTGACGGTAGTCAATTCATCCCTCCACTTT. Its translation: CASSLTVVNSSLHF. The chain carries TRBV5-1 and TRBJ1-6; D is unresolved. This CDR3 has 14 residues. Germline V gene sequence: CDR1 SGHRS, CDR2 YFSETQ.

To note about this clonotype: This may be a read error, as it is one base from a much larger clone. In DNA, the CDR3 is TGCAGTGCCATCAGGAACACTGGGAGGTCAGATACGCAGTATTTT. Encoded protein: CSAIRNTGRSDTQYF. The V gene is TRBV20-1, the J gene TRBJ2-3, with D tentatively TRBD2 (6 bases). V lost 6 bases, J lost 4 bases, and 20 bases lay in between. The CDR3 extends over 15 amino acids. The germline V gene encodes CDR1 DFQATT and CDR2 SNEGSKA (reference sequence).

This clonotype was counted only a few times. The chain recombines TRBV6-6 with TRBJ2-1; D possibly corresponds to TRBD1 (5 bases). This CDR3 contains 15 residues. Germline-derived CDR1 and CDR2 are MNHNY and SVGAGI (reference sequence). V shed 5 bases and J shed 8 bases, with 19 bases lying between them. The CDR3 DNA is TGTGCCAGCAGTGATTCCGGCAGGGCCATTCATGAGCAGTTCTTC. Amino acids: CASSDSGRAIHEQFF.

This clonotype was found once. Here the CDR3 omits its conserved ending phenylalanine or tryptophan, so a read error is the likely source. The chain combines TRBV6-2 or TRBV6-3 with TRBJ1-3; tentatively, D is TRBD1 (5 bases). Germline assignment: CDR1 MNHEY and CDR2 SVGEGT. The CDR3 spans 14 residues. V was pared by 8 bases and J by 2 bases, with 13 bases between. The CDR3 loop reads CASGTLGAGNTIYL. In DNA form, the CDR3 reads TGTGCCAGCGGGACGCTGGGGGCTGGAAACACCATATATCTT.

This clonotype was seen a handful of times. The V gene is TRBV6-2 or TRBV6-3, the J gene TRBJ2-1; D may be TRBD1 or TRBD2 (5 bases each). In germline, CDR1 is MNHEY, CDR2 SVGEGT. The CDR3 runs 13 residues. Trimming stripped 3 bases from V and 12 bases from J, with 15 bases between. In DNA form, the CDR3 reads TGTGCCAGCAGTTATCAAGGGGCCGGAGGGCAGTTCTTC. Protein: CASSYQGAGGQFF.

CDR3 DNA: TGTGCCAGCAGTCCGACTAGCTCCTACAATGAGCAGTTCTTC. It yields the protein CASSPTSSYNEQFF. The V call is TRBV27, the J call TRBJ2-1, with D possibly TRBD2 on 6 matching bases. The CDR3 has 14 residues. Per the germline V gene, CDR1 is MNHEY and CDR2 is SMNVEV (reference sequence). Trimming left V 5 bases short and J 0 bases short, with 8 bases between.

This clonotype was counted at least ten times. J is TRBJ2-7 and V is TRBV25-1, with 12 bases that match TRBD2. Per germline, CDR1 MGHDK and CDR2 SYGVNS. With 5 bases clipped from V and 6 bases from J, the junction kept 5 bases outside the gene matches. This CDR3 spans 14 amino acids. Here the CDR3 reads CASSLAGGRGEQYF. Written as DNA, the CDR3 is TGTGCCAGCAGTCTAGCGGGGGGGCGCGGCGAGCAGTACTTC.

This clonotype was seen many times. The chain combines TRBV28 with TRBJ1-3; D uncertain. The germline V and J ends were trimmed by 5 bases and 0 bases, with 11 bases remaining between them. The length of the CDR3 is 15 residues. Germline assignment: CDR1 MDHEN and CDR2 SYDVKM. The CDR3 coding sequence is TGTGCCAGCAGTATACTAACCTACTCTGGAAACACCATATATTTT. Translation gives CASSILTYSGNTIYF.

The chain uses TRBV5-4 and TRBJ1-1; a possible D gene is TRBD1 (5 bases). CDR3 length: 13 residues. Trimming left V 4 bases short and J 6 bases short, with 13 bases between. Per germline, CDR1 SGHNT and CDR2 YYREEE (reference sequence). The CDR3 DNA follows: TGTGCCAGCAGCCTTGCGACAGATGCTGAAGCTTTCTTT. Translation gives CASSLATDAEAFF.

This clonotype has just a few counts. The chain joins TRBV27 to TRBJ2-7, with D perhaps TRBD1 (5 bases). The germline V gene has CDR1 MNHEY and CDR2 SMNVEV (reference sequence). Trimming pared 5 bases from V and 2 bases from J, leaving 13 bases between. This CDR3 contains 14 residues. The CDR3 DNA reads TGTGCCAGCAGTAATCGGCAGGGTGCCTACGAGCAGTACTTC. Protein product: CASSNRQGAYEQYF.

V is TRBV2 and J is TRBJ2-3; D possibly uses TRBD1 or TRBD2 (5 bases each). The CDR3 sequence is 14 residues long. The V gene's germline CDR1 is SNHLY and CDR2 FYNNEI. Trimming pared 7 bases from V and 0 bases from J, leaving 11 bases between. CDR3 protein: CASILGPSTDTQYF. CDR3 sequence (DNA): TGTGCCAGCATATTGGGACCCAGCACAGATACGCAGTATTTT.